One sample yielded the 26 T cell receptor beta chains listed below, sequenced in a study of CD8 T cells in Susac syndrome. RNA was extracted with the RNeasy kit, and a quantity of roughly 0.5 to 1 ug was reverse transcribed using random hexamers. A single record per CDR3 protein comes from TCRdb applying MiXCR to the immunoSEQ multiplex PCR reads. The table shows under 200,000 distinct CDR3 sequences, with roughly 94% occurring only once. The sequencing input was CD4+ T cells from PBMCs. The receptor source for this set is a human donor in good health.

The CDR3 loop reads CASSARLAGGRSYNEQFF. In DNA, the CDR3 is TGTGCCAGCAGCGCCCGTCTAGCGGGGGGGCGGTCCTACAATGAGCAGTTCTTC. J is TRBJ2-1 and V is TRBV3-1; TRBD2 agrees at 12 bases. V gave up 5 bases and J gave up 1 base; unmatched junction bases: 9. CDR3 length equals 18 residues. Per germline, CDR1 LGHDT and CDR2 YNNKEL (reference sequence).

The V call is TRBV7-3, the J call TRBJ2-1; the D is unclear. CDR3 length: 18 residues. Trimming left V 5 bases short and J 4 bases short, with 24 bases between. Germline CDR1 reads SGHTA; CDR2 reads FQGTGA. CDR3: CASSLQIGYEDPYNEQFF. The CDR3 DNA is TGTGCCAGCAGCCTCCAGATCGGATATGAGGACCCTTACAATGAGCAGTTCTTC. Full variable domain (missing parts from reference TRBV7-3 and TRBJ2-1): GAGVSQTPSNKVTEKGKYVELRCDPISGHTALYWYRQSLGQGPEFLIYFQGTGAADDSGLPNDRFFAVRPEGSVSTLKIQRTERGDSAVYLCASSLQIGYEDPYNEQFFGPGTRLTVL.

CDR3 protein: CASSYGRLGETQYF. The CDR3 coding sequence is TGTGCCAGCAGTTACGGGAGGCTTGGAGAGACCCAGTACTTC. The chain is built from TRBV6-6 and TRBJ2-5; D might be TRBD2 (6 bases). The germline V and J ends were trimmed by 2 bases and 4 bases, with 11 bases remaining between them. This CDR3 has 14 residues. The germline V gene has CDR1 MNHNY and CDR2 SVGAGI (reference sequence).

The rearrangement joins TRBV29-1 to TRBJ2-3; 7 bases agree with TRBD2. CDR3 length equals 13 residues. The V gene's germline CDR1 is SQVTM and CDR2 ANQGSEA. Trimming cost V 3 bases and J 2 bases; bases outside gene matches: 2. The CDR3 loop is CSVERELTDTQYF. The CDR3 coding sequence is TGCAGCGTTGAGCGGGAGCTCACAGATACGCAGTATTTT.

This sequence joins TRBV5-1 and TRBJ2-1; 8 bases align to TRBD2. Germline V CDR1 and CDR2: SGHRS, YFSETQ. J lost 6 bases, V lost 4 bases, and 6 bases had no gene match. The CDR3 consists of 14 residues. In nucleotides, the CDR3 is TGCGCCAGCAGCGAGGGACTAGTCACCAATGAGCAGTTCTTC. Amino acids: CASSEGLVTNEQFF.

The V gene is TRBV5-6, the J gene TRBJ2-7; 9 positions match TRBD1. V dropped 4 bases and J dropped 0; count of bases not matched to a gene: 8. This CDR3 region has 16 residues. Germline V gives CDR1 SGHDT, CDR2 YYEEEE. CDR3 nucleotide sequence: TGTGCCAGCAGCCCCAGAGGGACAGGGTTCTCCTACGAGCAGTACTTC. Protein: CASSPRGTGFSYEQYF. Variable domain in full (rest from reference TRBV5-6 and TRBJ2-7): DAGVTQSPTHLIKTRGQQVTLRCSPKSGHDTVSWYQQALGQGPQFIFQYYEEEERQRGNFPDRFSGHQFPNYSSELNVNALLLGDSALYLCASSPRGTGFSYEQYFGPGTRLTVT.

V and J are TRBV19 and TRBJ2-6; D may be TRBD2 (5 bases). Germline V gives CDR1 LNHDA, CDR2 SQIVND (reference sequence). The V end was cut by 10 bases, the J end by 0 bases, with 13 bases between. The CDR3 contains 15 residues. In DNA, the CDR3 is TGTGCCACCACTCTTAGCGACTCTGGGGCCAACGTCCTGACTTTC. This sequence encodes CATTLSDSGANVLTF.

The V call is TRBV6-5, the J call TRBJ1-5; D remains unclear. Looked up from germline, CDR1 is MNHEY and CDR2 is SVGAGI. The CDR3 contains 13 residues. V lost 5 bases to trimming and J lost 0 bases, with 5 bases between them. In DNA, the CDR3 is TGTGCCAGCAGTGCGAATAGCAATCAGCCCCAGCATTTT. Translated: CASSANSNQPQHF.

The V call is TRBV9, the J call TRBJ1-1, with TRBD1 as a possible D gene (5 bases). The CDR3 sequence is 14 residues long. Trimming took off 1 base at V and 4 bases at J, with 11 bases between the two ends. Germline-derived CDR1 and CDR2 are SGDLS and YYNGEE. As DNA, the CDR3 is TGTGCCAGCAGCGTACAGGGATGGGGCACTGAAGCTTTCTTT. As protein: CASSVQGWGTEAFF. The variable domain in full, with the rest retrieved from reference TRBV9 and TRBJ1-1, is DSGVTQTPKHLITATGQRVTLRCSPRSGDLSVYWYQQSLDQGLQFLIQYYNGEERAKGNILERFSAQQFPDLHSELNLSSLELGDSALYFCASSVQGWGTEAFFGQGTRLTVV.

The genes are TRBV20-1 and TRBJ1-5; D is unclear. This CDR3 has 14 amino acids. The germline CDR1 and CDR2 sequences are DFQATT and SNEGSKA (reference sequence). Deletions cut 6 bases from V and 7 bases from J, with 19 bases between. The CDR3 is CSAIPPLGVQPQHF. The CDR3 DNA sequence: TGCAGTGCAATCCCACCGCTTGGGGTACAGCCCCAGCATTTT.

This sequence joins TRBV7-2 and TRBJ1-1; D unclear. CDR1 is SGHTA and CDR2 is FQGNSA in the germline V gene. V was clipped by 8 bases and J by 6 bases, with 10 bases between them. This CDR3 contains 11 residues. The CDR3 sequence: CASPASAEAFF. The CDR3 coding sequence is TGTGCCAGCCCTGCTTCGGCTGAAGCTTTCTTT.

The J gene is TRBJ2-1, the V gene TRBV12-3 or TRBV12-4, with 9 bases identical to TRBD1. J gave up 9 bases and V 10 bases, and 10 bases lay outside the gene matches. This CDR3 has 13 amino acids. The CDR3 coding sequence is TGTGCCACTCGGACAGGGGATCTTACTGAGCAGTTCTTC. It yields the protein CATRTGDLTEQFF.

The chain is built from TRBV19 and TRBJ2-5; 8 nucleotides line up with TRBD2. The CDR3 is 16 amino acids. V was pared by 5 bases and J by 4 bases, with 12 bases of the junction left unmatched. Germline V CDR1 and CDR2: LNHDA, SQIVND (reference sequence). In DNA form, the CDR3 reads TGTGCCAGTAGTCCCCGACTAGCGCGGGGGTCAGAGACCCAGTACTTC. Translating gives CASSPRLARGSETQYF.

This clonotype showed up just once. The genes are TRBV5-1 and TRBJ2-7; D remains ambiguous. Trimming stripped 0 bases from V and 3 bases from J, with 4 bases between. Germline V gene data show CDR1 as SGHRS and CDR2 as YFSETQ. The CDR3 sequence is 12 residues long. In DNA form, the CDR3 reads TGCGCCAGCAGCTTGGAGTTCTACGAGCAGTACTTC. Translated: CASSLEFYEQYF. Full variable domain (rest looked up from reference TRBV5-1 and TRBJ2-7): KAGVTQTPRYLIKTRGQQVTLSCSPISGHRSVSWYQQTPGQGLQFLFEYFSETQRNKGNFPGRFSGRQFSNSRSEMNVSTLELGDSALYLCASSLEFYEQYFGPGTRLTVT.

The chain joins TRBV14 to TRBJ2-3; no definite D call. The V gene's germline CDR1 is SGHDN and CDR2 FVKESK. The germline V and J ends were trimmed by 8 bases and 6 bases, with 21 bases remaining between them. CDR3 length: 15 amino acids. CDR3 sequence: CASGRLGTSRDTQYF. CDR3 sequence (DNA): TGTGCCAGCGGTAGACTGGGAACCTCCCGGGATACGCAGTATTTT. The full variable domain, its missing parts supplied by reference TRBV14 and TRBJ2-3, is EAGVTQFPSHSVIEKGQTVTLRCDPISGHDNLYWYRRVMGKEIKFLLHFVKESKQDESGMPNNRFLAERTGGTYSTLKVQPAELEDSGVYFCASGRLGTSRDTQYFGPGTRLTVL.

V and J are TRBV12-3 or TRBV12-4 and TRBJ2-7; the D gene is possibly TRBD1 (6 bases). The V and J ends lost 5 bases and 4 bases respectively, with 12 bases between them. The CDR3 loop spans 13 amino acids. The CDR3 is CASSPGGHYEQYV. Written as DNA, the CDR3 is TGTGCCAGCAGTCCTGGGGGCCATTACGAGCAGTACGTC.

The chain has TRBV29-1 and TRBJ1-1, with a tentative D call TRBD1 (6 bases). In germline, CDR1 is SQVTM, CDR2 ANQGSEA. The ends were cut back, 6 bases at V and 0 bases at J, with 14 bases in the middle. CDR3 length equals 14 residues. CDR3 sequence: CSVSGGALNTEAFF. DNA of the CDR3: TGCAGCGTCTCCGGGGGCGCCCTGAACACTGAAGCTTTCTTT.

The chain joins TRBV20-1 to TRBJ2-7, with D tentatively TRBD2 (5 bases). The ends were cut back, 8 bases at V and 2 bases at J, with 16 bases in the middle. The CDR3 is 13 residues long. Germline CDR1 DFQATT, CDR2 SNEGSKA (reference sequence). The CDR3 reads CSFGRGSPYEQYV. The CDR3, as DNA: TGCAGTTTCGGCCGGGGATCCCCCTACGAGCAGTACGTC.

V is TRBV28 and J is TRBJ1-2, with D perhaps TRBD1 (5 bases). This CDR3 comprises 12 residues. V shed 6 bases and J shed 5 bases, with 10 bases lying between them. CDR1 is MDHEN, CDR2 SYDVKM, per germline. CDR3 loop: CASSSQGYGYTF. CDR3 DNA: TGTGCCAGCAGCTCCCAGGGATATGGCTACACCTTC.

This clonotype appeared once. The V call is TRBV11-2, the J call TRBJ2-3; no reliable D call. This CDR3 is built from 12 residues. Germline CDR1 is SGHAT and CDR2 is FQNNGV. Trimming took 4 bases from V and 7 from J, leaving 9 bases between them. The CDR3 sequence: CASSWARNTQYF. CDR3 sequence (DNA): TGTGCCAGCAGCTGGGCCCGGAATACGCAGTATTTT.

The CDR3 nucleotides read TGTGCCAGCAGCTGGAGGGCCGCCGGGGAGCTGTTTTTT. The encoded protein is CASSWRAAGELFF. V gene TRBV14 combines with J gene TRBJ2-2; the D gene is possibly TRBD2 (6 bases). The ends were cut back, 5 bases at V and 6 bases at J, with 10 bases in the middle. This CDR3 has 13 residues. CDR1 and CDR2 from the germline V gene are SGHDN and FVKESK.

This sequence joins TRBV4-1 and TRBJ2-1; D is possibly TRBD2 (6 bases). V gave up 3 bases and J gave up 4 bases, with 19 bases separating them. CDR3 length equals 17 residues. Germline values: CDR1 MGHRA, CDR2 YSYEKL. The CDR3 here is CASSQPTDGRVYNEQFF. The CDR3 coding sequence is TGCGCCAGCAGCCAGCCCACGGACGGGAGAGTATACAATGAGCAGTTCTTC.

The rearrangement uses TRBV30 and TRBJ2-3; D perhaps matches TRBD2 (6 bases). V was clipped by 4 bases and J by 4 bases, with 9 bases between them. CDR3 length: 12 amino acids. Germline V gives CDR1 GTSNPN, CDR2 SVGIG (reference sequence). The CDR3 nucleotides read TGTGCCTGGACGGAGGGCGCAGATACGCAGTATTTT. It encodes CAWTEGADTQYF.

This chain uses TRBV4-1 with TRBJ2-3; possible D gene TRBD1, 5 bases. V was pared by 4 bases and J by 0 bases, with 11 bases between. Germline V CDR1 and CDR2: MGHRA, YSYEKL. The CDR3 sequence is 15 residues long. Here the CDR3 reads CASSLRQPSTDTQYF. The CDR3 DNA reads as TGCGCCAGCAGCCTTCGACAGCCTAGCACAGATACGCAGTATTTT.

The chain employs TRBV6-5 and TRBJ2-1, with TRBD1 matching over 9 bases. With 0 bases clipped from V and 0 bases from J, the junction kept 3 bases outside the gene matches. Germline loops: CDR1 MNHEY, CDR2 SVGAGI. CDR3 length equals 17 residues. CDR3 DNA: TGTGCCAGCAGTTACTCCGGACAGGGGAGCTCCTACAATGAGCAGTTCTTC. This sequence encodes CASSYSGQGSSYNEQFF.

The chain couples TRBV28 to TRBJ2-5, with D unclear. In germline, CDR1 is MDHEN, CDR2 SYDVKM. V dropped 7 bases and J dropped 1 base, with 7 bases sitting between them. The CDR3 spans 12 residues. CDR3 region: CASMEPQETQYF. DNA of the CDR3: TGTGCCAGCATGGAGCCCCAAGAGACCCAGTACTTC.